This T cell receptor beta chain was identified during a study of CD8 T cells in Susac syndrome. Broader study findings: The study conceded that relatively few individuals underwent its TCR sequencing and HLA analysis.

On this clonotype: Its specificity is unknown.

The CDR3 is made up of 12 amino acids. Between the trimmed V and J ends, which lost 2 bases and 8 bases, there was a span of 7 bases. Per germline, CDR1 MNHEY and CDR2 SVGEGT. Sequencing of TCR beta was undertaken in CD8+ and CD4+ T cells derived from blood. While CD8+ and CD4+ T cells were isolated negatively, TEMRA cells were enriched by FACS. Random hexamers were used to reverse transcribe about 0.45 to 1 ug of RNA. Across 54 Vbeta and 13 Jbeta, immunoSEQ multiplex PCR amplified TCR beta CDR3. MiXCR, run by TCRdb on the immunoSEQ multiplex PCR reads, gives a single entry per CDR3 protein. In the table there are more than 250,000 distinct CDR3 sequences, around 90% of which are singletons.

This sequence was found in a human donor with multiple sclerosis. This chain links TRBV6-2 or TRBV6-3 with TRBJ2-1; D remains ambiguous. What was sequenced was CD4+ T cells from PBMCs. CDR3 bases: TGTGCCAGCAGTTACCCCCGGGATGAGCAGTTCTTC. Encoded protein: CASSYPRDEQFF.